This TCR beta chain was retrieved from a study of CD8+CD57+ T cells in acquired aplastic anemia. Study findings and constraints: Between patients and controls, about 30 CD8+ CDR3 sequences were found in common.

This clonotype was seen many times. The antigen is not known. Genomic DNA constituted the template upon which TCR beta VDJ and CDR3 profiling was performed. TCRdb processed the reads anew with MiXCR; each CDR3 protein has one entry. The sample gives roughly 220,000 distinct CDR3 sequences, 55% to 65% of which show up once; roughly 64% is in the top ten. J lost 1 base, V lost 5 bases, and 8 bases had no gene match. The CDR3 totals 17 residues. An expansion of CD8+CD57+ cells by flow cytometry had been shown in patients chosen for sequencing. Patients uniformly had severe acquired aplastic anemia. Patients had received no therapy at the time of blood sampling.

The clonotype was recovered from a human donor with aplastic anemia. The genes are TRBV12-3 or TRBV12-4 and TRBJ2-2; 9 bases agree with TRBD1. The specimen sequenced was sorted CD4+, CD8+, or CD8+CD57+ T cells (not recorded which) from PBMCs. CDR3 bases: TGTGCCAGCAGTCTACAGGGGGCGGCGTGGAACACCGGGGAGCTGTTTTTT. This sequence encodes CASSLQGAAWNTGELFF.